The following is a T cell receptor beta chain sequence with its context. What it binds is not known. CDR1 and CDR2 from the germline V gene are SGHRS and YFSETQ. V lost 4 bases to trimming and J lost 1 base, with 7 bases between them. CDR3 size: 13 residues. These data are taken from a study of T-cell memory formation after mild COVID-19. Background on the study: TCR clusters showed largely donor specificity. Study results and caveats: There was no confirmation that second-wave clones peaking on day 37 were SARS-CoV-2 specific. Pre-infection memory carried some responding clones, suggesting that cross-reactive memory joined. Clones contracting across day 15 to 85 had a balanced CD4/CD8 profile; later expanding clones leaned CD4+.

MiXCR, applied by TCRdb to the 5' RACE reads, yields one record per CDR3 protein. This sample has about 440,000 distinct CDR3 sequences; 20% occur once, and the top ten carry about 8.1%. The material sequenced was PBMCs or a T cell subset sorted from them (not recorded which). The source of this sequence is an adult woman who had mild COVID-19 (a few samples of this study predate the infection). Cell type and time point are not known. This chain connects TRBV5-1 to TRBJ2-3; no clear D. The CDR3 here is CASSIQGTDTQYF. CDR3 coding DNA: TGCGCCAGCAGCATTCAAGGCACAGATACGCAGTATTTT.